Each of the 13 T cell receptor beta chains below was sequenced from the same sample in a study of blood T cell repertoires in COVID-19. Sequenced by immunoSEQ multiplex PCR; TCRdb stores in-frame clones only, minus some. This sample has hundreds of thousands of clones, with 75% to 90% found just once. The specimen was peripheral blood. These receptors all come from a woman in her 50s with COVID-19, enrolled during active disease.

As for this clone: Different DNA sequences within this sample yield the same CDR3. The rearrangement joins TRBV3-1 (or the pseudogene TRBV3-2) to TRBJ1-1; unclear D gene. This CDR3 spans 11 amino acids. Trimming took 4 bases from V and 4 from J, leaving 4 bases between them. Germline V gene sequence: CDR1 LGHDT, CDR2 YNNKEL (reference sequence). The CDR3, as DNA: TGTGCCAGCAGCCCAGGCACTGAAGCTTTCTTT. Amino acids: CASSPGTEAFF.

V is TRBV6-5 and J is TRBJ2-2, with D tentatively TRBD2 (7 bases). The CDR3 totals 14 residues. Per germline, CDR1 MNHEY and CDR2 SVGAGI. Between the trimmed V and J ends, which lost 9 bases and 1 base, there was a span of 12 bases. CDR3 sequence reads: CASRGALNTGELFF. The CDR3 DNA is TGTGCCAGTCGGGGGGCTTTGAACACCGGGGAGCTGTTTTTT.

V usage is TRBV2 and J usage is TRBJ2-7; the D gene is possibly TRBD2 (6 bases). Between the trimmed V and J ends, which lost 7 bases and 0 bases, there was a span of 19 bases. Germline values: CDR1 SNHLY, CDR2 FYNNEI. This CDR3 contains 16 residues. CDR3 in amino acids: CASKGGWRANSYEQYF. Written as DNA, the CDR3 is TGTGCCAGCAAGGGCGGCTGGAGGGCAAACTCCTACGAGCAGTACTTC. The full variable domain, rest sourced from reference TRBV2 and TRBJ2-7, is EPEVTQTPSHQVTQMGQEVILRCVPISNHLYFYWYRQILGQKVEFLVSFYNNEISEKSEIFDDQFSVERPDGSNFTLKIRSTKLEDSAMYFCASKGGWRANSYEQYFGPGTRLTVT.

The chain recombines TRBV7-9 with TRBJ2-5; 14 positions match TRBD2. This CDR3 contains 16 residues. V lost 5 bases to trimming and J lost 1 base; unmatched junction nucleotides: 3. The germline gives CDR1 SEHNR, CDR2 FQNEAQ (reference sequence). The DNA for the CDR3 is TGTGCCAGCAGCCCAGGACTAGCGGGAGGCCAAGAGACCCAGTACTTC. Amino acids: CASSPGLAGGQETQYF.

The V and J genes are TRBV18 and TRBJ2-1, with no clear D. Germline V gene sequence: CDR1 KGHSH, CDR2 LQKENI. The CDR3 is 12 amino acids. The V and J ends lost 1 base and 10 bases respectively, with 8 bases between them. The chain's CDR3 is CASSPRSLEQFF. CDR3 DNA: TGTGCCAGCTCACCACGTAGCTTGGAGCAGTTCTTC.

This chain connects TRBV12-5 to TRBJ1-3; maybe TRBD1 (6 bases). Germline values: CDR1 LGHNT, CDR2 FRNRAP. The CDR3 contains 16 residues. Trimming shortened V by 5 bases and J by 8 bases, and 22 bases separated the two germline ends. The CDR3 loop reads CASGEKTGTMGHTIYF. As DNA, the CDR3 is TGTGCTAGTGGTGAGAAAACAGGGACGATGGGACACACCATATATTTT. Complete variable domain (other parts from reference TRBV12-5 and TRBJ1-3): DARVTQTPRHKVTEMGQEVTMRCQPILGHNTVFWYRQTMMQGLELLAYFRNRAPLDDSGMPKDRFSAEMPDATLATLKIQPSEPRDSAVYFCASGEKTGTMGHTIYFGEGSWLTVV.

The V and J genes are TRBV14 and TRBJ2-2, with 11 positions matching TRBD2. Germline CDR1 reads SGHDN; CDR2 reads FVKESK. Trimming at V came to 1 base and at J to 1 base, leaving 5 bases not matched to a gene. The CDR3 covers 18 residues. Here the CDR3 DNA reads TGTGCCAGCAGCCAAGCCTTACTAGCGGGGGAGAACACCGGGGAGCTGTTTTTT. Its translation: CASSQALLAGENTGELFF.

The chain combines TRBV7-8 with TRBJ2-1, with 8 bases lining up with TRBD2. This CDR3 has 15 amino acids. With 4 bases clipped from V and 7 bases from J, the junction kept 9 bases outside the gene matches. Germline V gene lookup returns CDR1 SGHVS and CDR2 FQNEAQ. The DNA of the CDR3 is TGTGCCAGCAGCTCCGGAAGCGGGAGTCGAAATGAGCAGTTCTTC. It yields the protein CASSSGSGSRNEQFF.

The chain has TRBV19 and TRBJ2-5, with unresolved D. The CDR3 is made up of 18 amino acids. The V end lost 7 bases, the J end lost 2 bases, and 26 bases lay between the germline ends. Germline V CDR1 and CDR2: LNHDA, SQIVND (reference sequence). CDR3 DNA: TGTGCCAGTAACCACCCGTCTCGGATAGGCGGAGCGCAAGAGACCCAGTACTTC. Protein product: CASNHPSRIGGAQETQYF.

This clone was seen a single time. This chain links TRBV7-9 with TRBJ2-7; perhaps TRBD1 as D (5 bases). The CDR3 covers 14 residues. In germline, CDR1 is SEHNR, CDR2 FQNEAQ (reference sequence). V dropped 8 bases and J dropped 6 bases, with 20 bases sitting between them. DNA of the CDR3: TGTGCCAGCGTCGATACAATGGACATCGGCGAGCAGTACTTC. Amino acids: CASVDTMDIGEQYF. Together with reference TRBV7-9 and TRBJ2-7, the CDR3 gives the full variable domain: DTGVSQNPRHKITKRGQNVTFRCDPISEHNRLYWYRQTLGQGPEFLTYFQNEAQLEKSRLLSDRFSAERPKGSFSTLEIQRTEQGDSAMYLCASVDTMDIGEQYFGPGTRLTVT.

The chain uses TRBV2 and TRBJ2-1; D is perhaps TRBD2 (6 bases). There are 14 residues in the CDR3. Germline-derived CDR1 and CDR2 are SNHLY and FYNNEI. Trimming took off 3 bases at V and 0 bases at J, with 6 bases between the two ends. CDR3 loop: CASSEEGSYNEQFF. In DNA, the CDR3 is TGTGCCAGCAGTGAGGAGGGCTCCTACAATGAGCAGTTCTTC.

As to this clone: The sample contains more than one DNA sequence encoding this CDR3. The chain's CDR3 is CASSMGSSYEQYF. The CDR3 DNA sequence: TGTGCCAGTAGTATGGGCAGTTCCTACGAGCAGTACTTC. The rearrangement uses TRBV19 and TRBJ2-7; D is uncertain. CDR3 size: 13 residues. Per the germline V gene, CDR1 is LNHDA and CDR2 is SQIVND (reference sequence). V was clipped by 3 bases and J by 1 base, with 7 bases between them.

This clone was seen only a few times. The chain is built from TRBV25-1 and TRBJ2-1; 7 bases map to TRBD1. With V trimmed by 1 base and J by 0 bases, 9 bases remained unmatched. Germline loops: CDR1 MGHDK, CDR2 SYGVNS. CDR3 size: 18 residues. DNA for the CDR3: TGTGCCAGCAGTGAATCCCCGACAGGGATCGCCTCCTACAATGAGCAGTTCTTC. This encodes CASSESPTGIASYNEQFF.